A single sample gave rise to the 22 T cell receptor beta chains below, sequenced in a study of blood T cells in healthy people across ages. Then a second PCR, running about 6 to 12 cycles, was carried out with a sample-barcoded 5' primer and a J-beta primer mix. TCRdb called the 5' RACE reads again in MiXCR, with one record for every CDR3 protein. The sample shows about 2 million distinct CDR3 sequences, 40% to 55% of them seen only once. Sequencing used blood. The source is a woman between 40 and 50 years old in good health.

In its sample, this clonotype was seen a few times. The chain recombines TRBV9 with TRBJ2-5; D is undetermined. Germline V gene sequence: CDR1 SGDLS, CDR2 YYNGEE. The CDR3 loop spans 14 amino acids. V was trimmed by 2 bases and J by 2 bases, leaving 10 bases between them. The CDR3 protein is CASSVGLTQETQYF. The DNA for the CDR3 is TGTGCCAGCAGCGTTGGCCTTACACAAGAGACCCAGTACTTC.

J is TRBJ1-6 and V is TRBV2; D gene unclear. The CDR3 runs 13 residues. Germline values: CDR1 SNHLY, CDR2 FYNNEI. V was pared by 2 bases and J by 13 bases, with 12 bases between. The chain's CDR3 is CASSEKEVGPLHF. For the CDR3, the DNA is TGTGCCAGCAGTGAAAAAGAGGTCGGCCCCCTCCACTTT.

This clonotype was observed a few times. This chain connects TRBV5-1 to TRBJ2-3, with TRBD2 matching 8 bases. The germline CDR1 and CDR2 sequences are SGHRS and YFSETQ. Trimming cost V 6 bases and J 3 bases; bases outside gene matches: 3. This CDR3 region has 13 residues. The CDR3 sequence is CASNSGGTDTQYF. In nucleotides, the CDR3 is TGCGCCAGCAACAGCGGGGGTACAGATACGCAGTATTTT.

The rearrangement links TRBV3-1 to TRBJ1-2; no clear D. The CDR3 spans 13 residues. The germline gives CDR1 LGHDT, CDR2 YNNKEL (reference sequence). The V and J ends lost 3 bases and 8 bases respectively, with 13 bases between them. As DNA, the CDR3 is TGTGCCAGCAGCCAGCTCTATCGTAGAGGCTACACCTTC. Amino acid sequence: CASSQLYRRGYTF.

The chain recombines TRBV19 with TRBJ2-5; 8 bases map to TRBD2. The CDR3 loop spans 15 amino acids. CDR1 LNHDA and CDR2 SQIVND come from the germline V gene (reference sequence). The ends lost 2 bases at V and 11 bases at J; junction bases unmatched: 13. This CDR3 reads CASSIPSGGWDEQYF. The CDR3 DNA reads as TGTGCCAGTAGTATACCCAGCGGGGGCTGGGATGAGCAGTACTTC.

The chain joins TRBV20-1 to TRBJ1-1, with D possibly matching TRBD1 (5 bases). The CDR3 runs to 13 residues. Trimming left V 3 bases short and J 3 bases short, with 11 bases between. Germline lookup yields CDR1 DFQATT and CDR2 SNEGSKA (reference sequence). The chain's CDR3 is CSARSGGDTEAFF. The CDR3 nucleotides read TGCAGTGCTAGGTCGGGGGGGGACACTGAAGCTTTCTTT.

The chain combines TRBV25-1 with TRBJ1-2; no clear D gene. Trimming took off 1 base at V and 4 bases at J, with 4 bases between the two ends. The CDR3 has 12 amino acids. The germline V gene has CDR1 MGHDK and CDR2 SYGVNS. The CDR3 nucleotides read TGTGCCAGCAGTGAATCCCGCTATGGCTACACCTTC. Its translation: CASSESRYGYTF.

V and J are TRBV6-6 and TRBJ1-5; D is possibly TRBD1 (5 bases). The CDR3 contains 15 residues. Germline-derived CDR1 and CDR2 are MNHNY and SVGAGI (reference sequence). The ends were cut back, 6 bases at V and 4 bases at J, with 16 bases in the middle. The CDR3: CASRHEGPMNQPQHF. The CDR3 DNA reads as TGTGCCAGCAGGCACGAGGGACCGATGAATCAGCCCCAGCATTTT.

This clonotype was detected a few times. This rearrangement joins TRBV24-1 to TRBJ2-5, with 8 bases matching TRBD2. The CDR3 covers 15 residues. V was pared by 5 bases and J by 5 bases, with 9 bases of the junction left unmatched. CDR1 and CDR2 (germline): KGHDR, SFDVKD. CDR3 nucleotides: TGTGCCACCAGTGTTGGAGTAGCGGGGCCGGAGACCCAGTACTTC. Residues: CATSVGVAGPETQYF.

The V gene is TRBV9, the J gene TRBJ2-1; 8 nucleotides line up with TRBD1. The tail of the sequence fits TRBJ2-7 better, so the J call may be wrong. Per germline, CDR1 SGDLS and CDR2 YYNGEE. The CDR3 is 16 residues long. The DNA of the CDR3 is TGTGCCAGCAGCCTCCCCAAGACAGGGGTTTACAATGAGCAGTACTTC. Its translation is CASSLPKTGVYNEQYF.

CDR3 in amino acids: CASSLFAQGLAKNIQYF. The CDR3 DNA reads TGTGCCAGCAGTTTATTTGCGCAGGGCCTAGCCAAAAACATTCAGTACTTC. The chain carries TRBV28 and TRBJ2-4; D might be TRBD1 (5 bases). This CDR3 region has 17 residues. The ends were cut back, 1 base at V and 0 bases at J, with 13 bases in the middle. Germline V lookup: CDR1 MDHEN, CDR2 SYDVKM.

The CDR3 DNA follows: TGTGCCAGCAGCTTAACTGCACAGGGCTACGAGCAGTACTTC. The encoded protein is CASSLTAQGYEQYF. The chain employs TRBV7-9 and TRBJ2-7; a possible D gene is TRBD1 (6 bases). The CDR3 spans 14 residues. V was cut by 2 bases and J by 3 bases, with 11 bases left in between. Germline lookup yields CDR1 SEHNR and CDR2 FQNEAQ (reference sequence).

This clonotype was recorded a few times. This sequence may be a read error, since a much larger clone differs from it by one base. V is TRBV7-2 and J is TRBJ1-2; D remains ambiguous. V was trimmed by 6 bases and J by 2 bases, leaving 4 bases between them. Per germline, CDR1 SGHTA and CDR2 FQGNSA. This CDR3 has 11 residues. In DNA form, the CDR3 reads TGTGCCAGCAGGCCCAACTATGGCTACACCTTC. This translates into CASRPNYGYTF. Full variable domain (rest looked up from reference TRBV7-2 and TRBJ1-2): GAGVSQSPSNKVTEKGKDVELRCDPISGHTALYWYRQSLGQGLEFLIYFQGNSAPDKSGLPSDRFSAERTGGSVSTLTIQRTQQEDSAVYLCASRPNYGYTFGSGTRLTVV.

This clonotype was observed a handful of times. The chain is built from TRBV28 and TRBJ2-3, with D perhaps given as TRBD1 or TRBD2 (5 bases each). Germline lookup yields CDR1 MDHEN and CDR2 SYDVKM. The V end lost 7 bases, the J end lost 3 bases, and 20 bases lay between the germline ends. The length of the CDR3 is 16 residues. Written as DNA, the CDR3 is TGTGCCAGCATTTCTGGCAGGGAGATAAGGACAGATACGCAGTATTTT. This codes for CASISGREIRTDTQYF.

The chain carries TRBV20-1 and TRBJ2-1, with D possibly being TRBD2 (6 bases). CDR3 length equals 13 residues. Trimming left V 1 base short and J 5 bases short, with 9 bases between. From germline, CDR1 is DFQATT and CDR2 SNEGSKA (reference sequence). The CDR3 protein is CSARAGGDNEQFF. The CDR3 bases are TGCAGTGCTAGAGCCGGAGGGGACAATGAGCAGTTCTTC.

This clonotype has more than one count but fewer than ten. The V and J genes are TRBV7-2 and TRBJ2-6; D gene ambiguous. Germline CDR1 SGHTA, CDR2 FQGNSA. Trimming took off 1 base at V and 2 bases at J, with 6 bases between the two ends. The CDR3 sequence is 15 residues long. The DNA of the CDR3 is TGTGCCAGCAGCTTAGAGATTGCTGGGGCCAACGTCCTGACTTTC. Protein sequence: CASSLEIAGANVLTF.

This rearrangement joins TRBV11-2 to TRBJ1-4; possible D gene TRBD1, 6 bases. V was cut by 5 bases and J by 3 bases, with 13 bases left in between. This CDR3 has 15 residues. Germline CDR1 is SGHAT and CDR2 is FQNNGV. The CDR3 loop is CASSRTGKPNEKLFF. CDR3 bases: TGTGCCAGCAGCCGAACAGGGAAACCTAATGAAAAACTGTTTTTT.

The chain joins TRBV9 to TRBJ2-3, with 9 bases that match TRBD2. V was pared by 0 bases and J by 5 bases, with 1 base of the junction left unmatched. The CDR3 covers 14 residues. The germline gives CDR1 SGDLS, CDR2 YYNGEE. CDR3 bases: TGTGCCAGCAGCGTAGCTAGCGGGGAAGATACGCAGTATTTT. It is translated as CASSVASGEDTQYF. Variable domain in full (rest from reference TRBV9 and TRBJ2-3): DSGVTQTPKHLITATGQRVTLRCSPRSGDLSVYWYQQSLDQGLQFLIQYYNGEERAKGNILERFSAQQFPDLHSELNLSSLELGDSALYFCASSVASGEDTQYFGPGTRLTVL.

This rearrangement joins TRBV7-2 to TRBJ2-7; D gene unclear. The CDR3 length is 14 residues. The V end was cut by 2 bases, the J end by 2 bases, with 10 bases between. The germline V gene encodes CDR1 SGHTA and CDR2 FQGNSA. The CDR3 DNA reads as TGTGCCAGCAGCTTAATGAGCCTGACCTACGAGCAGTACTTC. Protein product: CASSLMSLTYEQYF.

Only one count was recorded for this clonotype. V is TRBV29-1 and J is TRBJ1-4; D remains ambiguous. The germline V gene has CDR1 SQVTM and CDR2 ANQGSEA. V lost 7 bases, J lost 0 bases, and 15 bases lay in between. This CDR3 comprises 15 residues. The CDR3 DNA reads as TGCAGCGCCTCGGGGATTCTTGCAACTAATGAAAAACTGTTTTTT. It yields the protein CSASGILATNEKLFF.

This clonotype has only a few counts. CDR3 sequence (DNA): TGCGCCAGCAGCATGTGGACAGGGAACGTCTACGAGCAGTACTTC. Translation gives CASSMWTGNVYEQYF. The chain combines TRBV5-1 with TRBJ2-7; 8 positions agree with TRBD1. Germline CDR1 is SGHRS and CDR2 is YFSETQ. Trimming at V came to 4 bases and at J to 3 bases, leaving 9 bases not matched to a gene. The CDR3 runs 15 residues.

V is TRBV7-6 and J is TRBJ2-5; 9 bases line up with TRBD1. V lost 5 bases and J lost 0; bases outside the gene matches: 4. The CDR3 runs to 15 residues. Germline V gene data show CDR1 as SGHVS and CDR2 as FNYEAQ. Here the CDR3 DNA reads TGTGCCAGCAGCATTGGGACAGGGTACCAAGAGACCCAGTACTTC. Translated, it gives CASSIGTGYQETQYF. The complete variable domain, with remaining parts taken from reference TRBV7-6 and TRBJ2-5, reads GAGVSQSPRYKVTKRGQDVALRCDPISGHVSLYWYRQALGQGPEFLTYFNYEAQQDKSGLPNDRFSAERPEGSISTLTIQRTEQRDSAMYRCASSIGTGYQETQYFGPGTRLLVL.